This T cell receptor beta chain originates from a study of T cells after yellow fever vaccination (dated by TCRdb to about 2019). Background on the whole study: The SMART-Seq v4 Ultra Low Input RNA kit was used to prepare libraries from fractions with low cell numbers. To follow T-cell clones before and after primary and booster YFV17D yellow fever vaccination, bulk TCR alpha and beta repertoires were sequenced over time. Two healthy male donors, one aged 18 to 30 and one aged 30 to 40 years, were included in the cohort. Blood was collected at multiple timepoints before and after primary and secondary immunization, and bulk PBMC replicates and cell subsets were isolated. The research as a whole found: Computational filtering was required because FACS-sorted repertoires could contain abundant contaminating clonotypes from the bulk population. After the booster, most of the clones that had expanded following primary vaccination were detected again (roughly 96% of CD4 and 88% of CD8), which suggests that memory was broadly maintained. Because the study included only a couple of donors, the extent to which the findings can be generalized is limited. A small share of clonotypes occurred in both CD4 and CD8 compartments, likely arising from convergent recombination. The secondary T-cell response was found to be weaker but faster than the primary response, with a peak reached on day 5 rather than on day 15.

What this sample's treatment or condition label stands for: live attenuated yellow fever vaccine strain. Two biological replicates of bulk PBMCs were collected at each blood-draw timepoint. PBMCs were isolated from peripheral blood using a standard Ficoll-Paque protocol. TriZol was used to extract RNA from bulk PBMCs, CD4 and CD8 fractions, and dextramer-positive and dextramer-negative fractions. This clonotype was picked up a small number of times. The antigen it recognizes is unknown. Base-call qualities are not available, and no considerably larger clone is one nucleotide away. V trim: 2 bases; J trim: 7 bases; unmatched bases: 7. From the cysteine up to the phenylalanine, the CDR3 has a length of 14 residues. Just CDR3 DNA is preserved here, 42 bases in frame from base 1. The germline V gene encodes CDR1 SGHRS and CDR2 YFSETQ. These reads were obtained on an Illumina NovaSeq 6000. TCR cDNA was made using 5'RACE template switching, a step that added a universal primer site and unique molecular identifiers. Priming of cDNA synthesis was performed from both the TCR alpha and TCR beta constant segments. Library amplification used two PCR steps, and the second PCR step added sample barcodes and sequencing adapters. Sequencing of libraries was done on Illumina HiSeq 2500 (2x100 bp) or NovaSeq (2x150 bp). As for how the authors treated the data: MIGEC handled demultiplexing of reads and collapsing into UMI consensus sequences, while MiXCR performed V(D)J alignment. Using edgeR on replicate PBMC samples, clonotypes were called vaccine-responding if FDR was below 0.01 and the log2 fold change was above 5 up to day 15. Bulk clonotypes were assigned CD4 or CD8 identity according to which sequenced CD4 or CD8 repertoire held them at higher abundance. The public reads were reanalyzed by TCRdb: fastp trimming at Q25, MiXCR alignment, in-frame beta chains only. Rows with a matching CDR3 protein are joined into one entry that keeps the most common DNA and genes. V and J calls and clone size were set by TCRdb, not the authors. Within this sample are around 310,000 distinct CDR3 sequences, with about 4.5% of them counted one time only. 19% of the sample rests with the top ten.

Sample: PBMCs, taken 15 days after the yellow fever booster vaccination. The sequence derives from a man in his late teens or twenties who received the YFV17D yellow fever vaccine. Recombination connected TRBV5-1 to TRBJ1-1, and 8 junction bases match TRBD1. The CDR3 region reads CASSFQDRESEAFF. In nucleotides, the sequence is TGCGCCAGCAGCTTCCAGGACAGGGAGAGTGAAGCTTTCTTT.